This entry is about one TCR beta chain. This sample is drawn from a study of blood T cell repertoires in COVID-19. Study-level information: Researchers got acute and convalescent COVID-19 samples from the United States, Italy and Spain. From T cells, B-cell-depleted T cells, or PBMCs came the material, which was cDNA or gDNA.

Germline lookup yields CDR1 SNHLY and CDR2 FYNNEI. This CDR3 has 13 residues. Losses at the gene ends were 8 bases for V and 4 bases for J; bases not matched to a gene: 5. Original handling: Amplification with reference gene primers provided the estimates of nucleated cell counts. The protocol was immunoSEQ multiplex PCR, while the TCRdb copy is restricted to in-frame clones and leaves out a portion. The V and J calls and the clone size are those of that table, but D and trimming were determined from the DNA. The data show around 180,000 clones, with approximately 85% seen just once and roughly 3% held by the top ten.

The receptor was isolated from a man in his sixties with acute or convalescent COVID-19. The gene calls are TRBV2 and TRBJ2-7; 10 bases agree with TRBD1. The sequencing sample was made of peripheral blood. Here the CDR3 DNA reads TGTGCCAGCTCCGGGACAGGGGCTTACGAGCAGTACTTC. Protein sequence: CASSGTGAYEQYF.